The 29 T cell receptor beta chains given below trace back to one sample, sequenced in a study of identical twins. Each CDR3 protein gets one entry after TCRdb re-called the 5' RACE reads with MiXCR. In the table there are roughly 770,000 distinct CDR3 sequences, 15% to 20% of which are singletons. The sample also formed part of further work on T cells expressing NK-cell markers.

The specimen sequenced was PBMCs. The origin of the receptors is a woman between 18 and 29 years old in good health.

The chain carries TRBV29-1 and TRBJ2-1, with D perhaps matching TRBD1 (5 bases). This CDR3 region has 13 residues. Germline CDR1 SQVTM, CDR2 ANQGSEA. The germline V and J ends were trimmed by 0 bases and 8 bases, with 11 bases remaining between them. The CDR3 DNA follows: TGCAGCGTTGAAGAGGACACGCCTCATGAGCAGTTCTTC. It specifies CSVEEDTPHEQFF.

This chain links TRBV5-1 with TRBJ2-7; D may match TRBD1 or TRBD2 (5 bases each). Germline V gene sequence: CDR1 SGHRS, CDR2 YFSETQ. The CDR3 sequence is 15 residues long. Trimming took 0 bases from V and 4 from J, leaving 14 bases between them. The chain's CDR3 is CASSLAGDGVYEQYF. In nucleotides, the CDR3 is TGCGCCAGCAGCTTGGCCGGGGACGGCGTTTACGAGCAGTACTTC.

This clonotype was found a few times. This rearrangement joins TRBV5-6 to TRBJ2-5; 7 nucleotides align to TRBD2. Germline CDR1 is SGHDT and CDR2 is YYEEEE. V was clipped by 0 bases and J by 4 bases; unmatched bases: 6. The CDR3 is 15 amino acids. CDR3 bases: TGTGCCAGCAGCTTGGTAGGCGGGAGCGGAGAGACCCAGTACTTC. Its protein product is CASSLVGGSGETQYF.

V and J are TRBV7-2 and TRBJ2-3, with 10 bases lining up with TRBD2. CDR3 length: 14 amino acids. The junction had 9 bases not matched to a gene; V was cut back by 5 bases and J by 10 bases. Germline V gives CDR1 SGHTA, CDR2 FQGNSA. CDR3 in amino acids: CASSPLPTSGAQYF. The CDR3 bases are TGTGCCAGCAGCCCCCTTCCTACTAGCGGGGCGCAGTATTTT.

This clonotype was detected only a few times. The rearrangement uses TRBV14 and TRBJ2-5; D gene unclear. There are 13 residues in the CDR3. Trimming took 8 bases from V and 1 from J, leaving 11 bases between them. Germline CDR1 and CDR2: SGHDN and FVKESK. Here the CDR3 DNA reads TGTGCCAGCCAGCAGCAGCTCCAAGAGACCCAGTACTTC. Its translation: CASQQQLQETQYF.

The chain links TRBV5-1 to TRBJ1-6; the match to TRBD1 covers 9 bases. The trim removed 4 bases at V and 8 bases at J, leaving 4 bases unmatched. The CDR3 covers 14 residues. Germline V gene data show CDR1 as SGHRS and CDR2 as YFSETQ. The CDR3 nucleotides read TGCGCCAGCAGCACGACAGGGGGGGATTCACCCCTCCACTTT. Residues: CASSTTGGDSPLHF.

This clonotype occurred a few times. The chain uses TRBV9 and TRBJ2-7; weak D call: TRBD2 (6 bases). Germline-derived CDR1 and CDR2 are SGDLS and YYNGEE. The CDR3 covers 15 residues. The V end was cut by 2 bases, the J end by 6 bases, with 18 bases between. The CDR3 DNA sequence: TGTGCCAGCAGCGTTGACCCGTACGCGGAGGGCGAGCAGTACTTC. It is translated as CASSVDPYAEGEQYF.

This clonotype came up a few times. The chain is built from TRBV5-1 and TRBJ2-7; 7 bases fit TRBD1. The CDR3 covers 15 residues. Germline lookup yields CDR1 SGHRS and CDR2 YFSETQ. The J segment lost 2 bases and the V segment lost 3 bases, leaving 8 bases of the junction unmatched. Here the CDR3 reads CASSSGTGAPYEQYF. The CDR3 DNA is TGCGCCAGCAGCTCAGGAACAGGGGCCCCCTACGAGCAGTACTTC.

In its sample, this clonotype was seen a few times. The chain couples TRBV20-1 to TRBJ2-7; D is uncertain. The CDR3 has 14 amino acids. In germline, CDR1 is DFQATT, CDR2 SNEGSKA (reference sequence). V was clipped by 4 bases and J by 6 bases, with 19 bases between them. For the CDR3, the DNA is TGCAGTGCTATCCACCCTGCCCGGAGTTCCGAGCAGTACTTC. Translating gives CSAIHPARSSEQYF.

A note on this clonotype: The junction shows a germline mismatch at one end, possibly a read error. The chain has TRBV7-7 and TRBJ2-5; D is possibly TRBD2 (5 bases). The CDR3 spans 15 residues. Germline CDR1 is SSHAT and CDR2 is FNYEAQ (reference sequence). The CDR3 here is CASSLELRVAGTQYF. DNA for the CDR3: TGTGCTAGCAGCTTAGAGTTACGGGTCGCGGGGACCCAGTACTTC.

The table lists this clonotype with a few counts. The rearrangement links TRBV18 to TRBJ2-5; D unresolved. Germline V CDR1 and CDR2: KGHSH, LQKENI. Trimming took 3 bases from V and 5 from J, leaving 10 bases between them. This CDR3 contains 13 residues. CDR3 in DNA: TGTGCCAGCTCACCTAACCACGGGGAGACCCAGTACTTC. It yields the protein CASSPNHGETQYF.

This chain links TRBV20-1 with TRBJ2-7; tentative D call: TRBD1 (6 bases). V lost 0 bases and J 3 bases, leaving 12 bases between the germline ends. Germline V gene data show CDR1 as DFQATT and CDR2 as SNEGSKA (reference sequence). This CDR3 has 14 residues. CDR3 coding DNA: TGCAGTGCTAGAGATCTTAACAGGGTCTACGAGCAGTACTTC. Amino acids: CSARDLNRVYEQYF.

This clonotype was seen a few times. In DNA, the CDR3 is TGTGCCAGCAGTTCCCCAGGGGTGGCTGAAGCTTTCTTT. This gives the protein CASSSPGVAEAFF. The chain uses TRBV12-3 or TRBV12-4 and TRBJ1-1; perhaps TRBD1 as D (6 bases). The CDR3 length is 13 residues. V shed 4 bases and J shed 6 bases, with 12 bases lying between them.

This clonotype was counted between two and nine times. The J gene is TRBJ2-2, the V gene TRBV11-2, with TRBD1 matching 9 bases. This CDR3 contains 18 residues. CDR1 and CDR2 from the germline V gene are SGHAT and FQNNGV. Trimming cost V 0 bases and J 4 bases; bases outside gene matches: 9. The CDR3 DNA follows: TGTGCCAGCAGCTTAGAAAGATTGGGGACAGGGTCCACCGGGGAGCTGTTTTTT. Translating gives CASSLERLGTGSTGELFF.

This clonotype was seen a handful of times. The V gene is TRBV5-1, the J gene TRBJ2-3; D gene uncertain. Germline V gives CDR1 SGHRS, CDR2 YFSETQ. The CDR3 contains 12 residues. V dropped 4 bases and J dropped 4 bases, with 7 bases sitting between them. Here the CDR3 reads CASSHTPDTQYF. CDR3 in DNA: TGCGCCAGCAGCCACACGCCAGATACGCAGTATTTT.

The genes are TRBV20-1 and TRBJ1-5; tentatively, D is TRBD1 (5 bases). Germline loops: CDR1 DFQATT, CDR2 SNEGSKA (reference sequence). The ends were cut back, 6 bases at V and 9 bases at J, with 9 bases in the middle. The CDR3 sequence is 10 residues long. Here the CDR3 reads CSAGVGPQHF. For the CDR3, the DNA is TGCAGTGCAGGGGTAGGGCCCCAGCATTTT.

The CDR3 is CASSQAGALDTQYF. The CDR3 DNA reads TGTGCCAGCAGCCAAGCGGGGGCCTTAGATACGCAGTATTTT. The rearrangement joins TRBV4-2 to TRBJ2-3, with D perhaps assigned TRBD1 or TRBD2 (6 bases each). The CDR3 runs to 14 residues. CDR1 and CDR2 from the germline V gene are LGHNA and YNFKEQ. Trimming cost V 1 base and J 5 bases, with 10 bases left between them.

This clonotype has only a few counts. The chain is built from TRBV10-3 and TRBJ2-2; tentatively, D is TRBD2 (6 bases). Trimming cost V 4 bases and J 5 bases, with 8 bases left between them. Germline V gives CDR1 ENHRY, CDR2 SYGVKD. This CDR3 spans 13 amino acids. CDR3 amino acids: CAISGSGTGELFF. The CDR3 DNA sequence: TGTGCCATCAGTGGTAGCGGAACCGGGGAGCTGTTTTTT.

The chain carries TRBV5-1 and TRBJ2-3; weak D call: TRBD1 (5 bases). Trimming cost V 4 bases and J 3 bases, with 15 bases left between them. This CDR3 is 15 amino acids long. Germline lookup yields CDR1 SGHRS and CDR2 YFSETQ. The CDR3, as DNA: TGCGCCAGCAGCCTCCAGGGCCTGGCGACAGATACGCAGTATTTT. This encodes CASSLQGLATDTQYF.

The gene calls are TRBV5-1 and TRBJ2-1; D unresolved. The CDR3 consists of 14 residues. Trimming removed 0 bases at V and 6 bases at J, with 10 bases between. Germline CDR1 is SGHRS and CDR2 is YFSETQ. Written as DNA, the CDR3 is TGCGCCAGCAGCTTGGAACGACTGGGCAATGAGCAGTTCTTC. Residues: CASSLERLGNEQFF.

This chain links TRBV10-3 with TRBJ2-3; 9 bases align to TRBD1. Germline V CDR1 and CDR2: ENHRY, SYGVKD. This CDR3 is 13 amino acids long. The CDR3 bases are TGTGCAGTAGACAGGGGGGGAACAGATACGCAGTATTTT. Its protein is CAVDRGGTDTQYF.

The J gene is TRBJ2-1, the V gene TRBV3-1; no firm D call. The CDR3 is 13 residues long. Germline V gives CDR1 LGHDT, CDR2 YNNKEL (reference sequence). V dropped 1 base and J dropped 6 bases, with 7 bases sitting between them. The CDR3 spells CASSQGPVNEQFF. The DNA of the CDR3 is TGTGCCAGCAGCCAAGGGCCAGTCAATGAGCAGTTCTTC.

The chain recombines TRBV29-1 with TRBJ2-2, with D hard to call. V dropped 0 bases and J dropped 2 bases, with 4 bases sitting between them. Germline assignment: CDR1 SQVTM and CDR2 ANQGSEA. The CDR3 sequence is 13 residues long. In DNA form, the CDR3 reads TGCAGCGTTGAAGATGAAAACACCGGGGAGCTGTTTTTT. Its translation: CSVEDENTGELFF.

The rearrangement links TRBV20-1 to TRBJ2-1; D possibly corresponds to TRBD2 (6 bases). The CDR3 sequence is 16 residues long. Germline V lookup: CDR1 DFQATT, CDR2 SNEGSKA (reference sequence). V shed 3 bases and J shed 8 bases, with 23 bases lying between them. The CDR3 DNA is TGCAGTGCTAGTCGACTAGGCAGGGTAAAAGTCCATGAGCAGTTCTTC. This sequence encodes CSASRLGRVKVHEQFF.

This chain links TRBV11-2 with TRBJ2-1; D is uncertain. The CDR3 extends over 14 amino acids. The V end lost 5 bases, the J end lost 4 bases, and 12 bases lay between the germline ends. Germline V gives CDR1 SGHAT, CDR2 FQNNGV. The DNA for the CDR3 is TGTGCCAGCAGCGCGTATGGATTTTACAATGAGCAGTTCTTC. Its protein product is CASSAYGFYNEQFF.

The V call is TRBV27, the J call TRBJ2-7; D is ambiguous. Germline V CDR1 and CDR2: MNHEY, SMNVEV (reference sequence). Trimming stripped 5 bases from V and 5 bases from J, with 10 bases between. The CDR3 contains 12 residues. Here the CDR3 reads CASSPDINEQYF. CDR3 sequence (DNA): TGTGCCAGCAGTCCGGATATCAACGAGCAGTACTTC.

Concerning this clonotype itself: Compared with germline, one end of the junction differs, possibly owing to a read error. The V gene is TRBV5-1, the J gene TRBJ2-5; D is ambiguous. The CDR3 length is 12 residues. The germline CDR1 and CDR2 sequences are SGHRS and YFSETQ. The CDR3 is CASSPSPENQYF. CDR3 nucleotide sequence: TGCGCCAGCAGCCCCTCACCGGAGAACCAGTACTTC.

The chain joins TRBV10-3 to TRBJ1-2; D is possibly TRBD1 (5 bases). The CDR3 is 16 amino acids. Trimming shortened V by 2 bases and J by 3 bases, and 16 bases separated the two germline ends. Germline lookup yields CDR1 ENHRY and CDR2 SYGVKD. The CDR3 loop reads CAISEDSYALHYGYTF. CDR3 DNA: TGTGCCATCAGTGAGGACAGCTATGCCTTACACTATGGCTACACCTTC.

This clonotype was detected a few times. The chain uses TRBV20-1 and TRBJ2-5, with no clear D. Germline V lookup: CDR1 DFQATT, CDR2 SNEGSKA (reference sequence). V gave up 0 bases and J gave up 5 bases, with 10 bases separating them. This CDR3 comprises 13 residues. CDR3 loop: CSARDPTRETQYF. CDR3 coding DNA: TGCAGTGCTAGAGATCCGACTCGGGAGACCCAGTACTTC.